The 26 T cell receptor beta chains below all came from one sample that was sequenced in a study of T cell changes during pregnancy in multiple sclerosis. Repertoires were generated with immunoSEQ multiplex PCR, while TCRdb's copy carries only in-frame clones and drops some. The sample contains tens of thousands of clones, roughly 89% of which appear only once. The sequences come from CD8+ T cells from peripheral blood mononuclear cells, collected in the first trimester of pregnancy. The receptors originated from a female donor in good health, enrolled as a control in a pregnancy study.

The chain carries TRBV19 and TRBJ1-1; D is possibly TRBD1 (5 bases). CDR1 and CDR2 (germline): LNHDA, SQIVND (reference sequence). This CDR3 has 18 residues. V was cut by 2 bases and J by 4 bases, with 23 bases left in between. The CDR3 DNA follows: TGTGCCAGTAGTATAAGAAGGGGTGAAGGGATTGATGGCACTGAAGCTTTCTTT. Protein sequence: CASSIRRGEGIDGTEAFF.

This clone was counted once. This chain joins TRBV7-6 and TRBJ2-1; 8 bases fit TRBD1. The CDR3 is 15 amino acids. V lost 7 bases to trimming and J lost 3 bases; unmatched junction nucleotides: 8. Germline V gene sequence: CDR1 SGHVS, CDR2 FNYEAQ. The chain's CDR3 is CASTIGQGFYNEQFF. Here the CDR3 DNA reads TGTGCCAGCACCATTGGACAGGGATTCTACAATGAGCAGTTCTTC. Together with reference TRBV7-6 and TRBJ2-1, the CDR3 gives the full variable domain: GAGVSQSPRYKVTKRGQDVALRCDPISGHVSLYWYRQALGQGPEFLTYFNYEAQQDKSGLPNDRFSAERPEGSISTLTIQRTEQRDSAMYRCASTIGQGFYNEQFFGPGTRLTVL.

The chain is built from TRBV6-5 and TRBJ2-5, with 10 bases matching TRBD2. Trimming cost V 5 bases and J 7 bases; bases outside gene matches: 7. This CDR3 region has 14 residues. Germline V CDR1 and CDR2: MNHEY, SVGAGI. The CDR3: CASSTGASGGTQYF. The CDR3 DNA reads as TGTGCCAGCAGTACCGGGGCTAGCGGGGGGACCCAGTACTTC.

This clone was seen only once. The rearrangement joins TRBV27 to TRBJ1-1, with D possibly being TRBD1 (6 bases). The ends were cut back, 0 bases at V and 6 bases at J, with 11 bases in the middle. The CDR3 loop spans 14 amino acids. Looked up from germline, CDR1 is MNHEY and CDR2 is SMNVEV (reference sequence). CDR3 coding DNA: TGTGCCAGCAGTTTATCCCCGACAGGCCCTGAAGCTTTCTTT. It yields the protein CASSLSPTGPEAFF.

This clone was detected only a few times. The chain links TRBV27 to TRBJ1-6, with D possibly matching TRBD1 (5 bases). Germline loops: CDR1 MNHEY, CDR2 SMNVEV (reference sequence). The ends were cut back, 7 bases at V and 11 bases at J, with 15 bases in the middle. This CDR3 comprises 13 residues. The DNA for the CDR3 is TGTGCCAGCACCCAGCAGGGTCCTCCACCCCTCCACTTT. This codes for CASTQQGPPPLHF.

In DNA form, the CDR3 reads TGTGCCAGCAGCTCCCCAGTGACTGAGACTCGAGACAATGAGCAGTTCTTC. This translates into CASSSPVTETRDNEQFF. The V call is TRBV9, the J call TRBJ2-1; D call uncertain. Germline CDR1 and CDR2: SGDLS and YYNGEE. Trimming stripped 4 bases from V and 5 bases from J, with 22 bases between. CDR3 length equals 17 residues.

This clone counts as medium-sized. The rearrangement links TRBV27 to TRBJ1-2; D not certain. The V gene's germline CDR1 is MNHEY and CDR2 SMNVEV (reference sequence). This CDR3 has 13 amino acids. V was pared by 6 bases and J by 2 bases, with 10 bases between. The CDR3 reads CASSPSENYGYTF. The CDR3 DNA sequence: TGTGCCAGCAGCCCGAGTGAAAACTATGGCTACACCTTC.

The chain has TRBV6-4 and TRBJ2-1; 13 positions agree with TRBD2. CDR1 and CDR2 (germline): MRHNA, SNTAGT. The CDR3 runs 15 residues. V trimming: 3 bases; J trimming: 7 bases; junction bases outside the gene matches: 3. The CDR3 nucleotides read TGTGCCAGCAGTGAACTAGCGGGGGGGCCGAATGAGCAGTTCTTC. Translated, it gives CASSELAGGPNEQFF.

The gene calls are TRBV27 and TRBJ1-6; D not certain. In germline, CDR1 is MNHEY, CDR2 SMNVEV (reference sequence). V lost 2 bases to trimming and J lost 0 bases, with 8 bases between them. The CDR3 has 16 residues. CDR3 region: CASSLVASSYNSPLHF. The CDR3, as DNA: TGTGCCAGCAGTTTAGTAGCCAGCTCCTATAATTCACCCCTCCACTTT.

The rearrangement uses TRBV5-6 and TRBJ1-2, with 8 bases fitting TRBD1. After removal of 4 bases from V and 4 bases from J, the junction contained 6 bases not matched to a gene. Germline CDR1 is SGHDT and CDR2 is YYEEEE. The CDR3 sequence is 14 residues long. The DNA of the CDR3 is TGTGCCAGCAGCCCGGACAGGGCGACCTATGGCTACACCTTC. It translates to CASSPDRATYGYTF. Drawing the rest from reference TRBV5-6 and TRBJ1-2, the complete variable domain is DAGVTQSPTHLIKTRGQQVTLRCSPKSGHDTVSWYQQALGQGPQFIFQYYEEEERQRGNFPDRFSGHQFPNYSSELNVNALLLGDSALYLCASSPDRATYGYTFGSGTRLTVV.

This chain connects TRBV2 to TRBJ1-1; 7 positions match TRBD1. CDR3 length equals 10 residues. J was trimmed by 10 bases and V by 8 bases; bases with no gene match: 4. Per the germline V gene, CDR1 is SNHLY and CDR2 is FYNNEI. CDR3: CASQGVGAFF. In DNA, the CDR3 is TGTGCCAGCCAGGGGGTCGGAGCTTTCTTT.

This clone has a single count. The chain links TRBV18 to TRBJ1-2; weak D call: TRBD1 (6 bases). Germline lookup yields CDR1 KGHSH and CDR2 LQKENI. V was cut by 4 bases and J by 6 bases, with 24 bases left in between. This CDR3 region has 17 residues. DNA of the CDR3: TGTGCCAGCTCACTAACCCGGGACACAGGCATTGATAATGGCTACACCTTC. Amino acid sequence: CASSLTRDTGIDNGYTF.

This chain links TRBV5-6 with TRBJ1-4; D not resolved. This CDR3 is built from 15 residues. Germline lookup yields CDR1 SGHDT and CDR2 YYEEEE. The V and J ends lost 4 bases and 5 bases respectively, with 15 bases between them. CDR3 protein: CASSGLADRNEKLFF. Written as DNA, the CDR3 is TGTGCCAGCAGCGGCTTAGCAGACCGAAATGAAAAACTGTTTTTT.

In DNA, the CDR3 is TGCGCCAGCCCCGGGCAGAGGGACTACGAGCAGTACTTC. Translated, it gives CASPGQRDYEQYF. The chain uses TRBV23-1 and TRBJ2-7; D is possibly TRBD2 (5 bases). TRBV23-1 is an ORF, and what it does is uncertain. The CDR3 has 13 amino acids. Trimming removed 8 bases from V and 3 bases from J, with 14 bases in between.

The chain recombines TRBV9 with TRBJ1-2; tentative D call: TRBD1 (5 bases). Germline V gene data show CDR1 as SGDLS and CDR2 as YYNGEE. Deletions cut 0 bases from V and 10 bases from J, with 19 bases between. The CDR3 consists of 15 residues. CDR3 sequence (DNA): TGTGCCAGCAGCGTAGCAGGGATGGTTTACGGTGACTACACCTTC. Encoded protein: CASSVAGMVYGDYTF.

The rearrangement joins TRBV14 to TRBJ2-2; possible D gene TRBD2, 6 bases. CDR1 is SGHDN, CDR2 FVKESK, per germline. Trimming took 0 bases from V and 4 from J, leaving 12 bases between them. This CDR3 has 16 residues. CDR3 sequence: CASSQEGGYFTGELFF. CDR3 coding DNA: TGTGCCAGCAGCCAAGAGGGGGGATACTTCACCGGGGAGCTGTTTTTT. Variable domain in full (rest from reference TRBV14 and TRBJ2-2): EAGVTQFPSHSVIEKGQTVTLRCDPISGHDNLYWYRRVMGKEIKFLLHFVKESKQDESGMPNNRFLAERTGGTYSTLKVQPAELEDSGVYFCASSQEGGYFTGELFFGEGSRLTVL.

The chain uses TRBV5-5 and TRBJ2-6; 8 nucleotides line up with TRBD1. V lost 2 bases and J lost 3; bases outside the gene matches: 7. Germline CDR1 SGHKS, CDR2 YYEKEE (reference sequence). There are 17 residues in the CDR3. The CDR3 is CASSFEDRDFGANVLTF. In nucleotides, the CDR3 is TGTGCCAGCAGCTTCGAGGACAGGGATTTTGGGGCCAACGTCCTGACTTTC.

The sample holds one count of this clone. The gene calls are TRBV4-3 and TRBJ2-3; possibly TRBD2 for D (5 bases). The germline V and J ends were trimmed by 0 bases and 9 bases, with 22 bases remaining between them. This CDR3 contains 17 residues. The germline CDR1 and CDR2 sequences are LGHNA and YSLEER. CDR3 nucleotide sequence: TGCGCCAGCAGCCAAGAATGGCCAGCTAGCCTCCTCAAGACGCAGTATTTT. It is translated as CASSQEWPASLLKTQYF.

This clone counts as medium-sized. The chain couples TRBV5-5 to TRBJ2-3; maybe TRBD2 (6 bases). The CDR3 covers 15 residues. Looked up from germline, CDR1 is SGHKS and CDR2 is YYEKEE (reference sequence). Trimming removed 4 bases from V and 6 bases from J, with 18 bases in between. CDR3 sequence reads: CASSGGLGDVDTQYF. DNA for the CDR3: TGTGCCAGCAGCGGGGGGTTGGGCGACGTGGATACGCAGTATTTT.

The genes are TRBV7-9 and TRBJ2-7; 7 nucleotides line up with TRBD1. Trimming at V came to 2 bases and at J to 5 bases, leaving 9 bases not matched to a gene. Germline CDR1 is SEHNR and CDR2 is FQNEAQ (reference sequence). The CDR3 is 15 amino acids. CDR3 sequence: CASSLHRTGPNEQYF. CDR3 sequence (DNA): TGTGCCAGCAGCTTACATCGGACAGGCCCCAACGAGCAGTACTTC. The full variable domain, completed using reference TRBV7-9 and TRBJ2-7, is DTGVSQNPRHKITKRGQNVTFRCDPISEHNRLYWYRQTLGQGPEFLTYFQNEAQLEKSRLLSDRFSAERPKGSFSTLEIQRTEQGDSAMYLCASSLHRTGPNEQYFGPGTRLTVT.

CDR3: CASSQGQGGGYGYTF. The CDR3 DNA sequence: TGTGCCAGCAGCCAAGGACAGGGGGGGGGCTATGGCTACACCTTC. This chain links TRBV7-9 with TRBJ1-2; 10 nucleotides agree with TRBD1. The CDR3 sequence is 15 residues long. Germline loops: CDR1 SEHNR, CDR2 FQNEAQ (reference sequence). The V and J ends lost 5 bases and 4 bases, in that order; junction bases with no gene match: 7.

The V gene is TRBV19, the J gene TRBJ1-2; weak D call: TRBD1 (6 bases). This CDR3 has 17 amino acids. Trimming cost V 5 bases and J 1 base, with 20 bases left between them. Germline CDR1 LNHDA, CDR2 SQIVND (reference sequence). CDR3 in DNA: TGTGCCAGTAGTGGTGGGGGCCAGCAATTCTATAACTATGGCTACACCTTC. It codes for CASSGGGQQFYNYGYTF.

This clone was counted a single time. The chain is built from TRBV4-2 and TRBJ2-7; 9 bases align to TRBD1. The CDR3 sequence is 14 residues long. Germline CDR1 and CDR2: LGHNA and YNFKEQ. V shed 1 base, J shed 3 bases, and the junction held 1 base outside the gene matches. CDR3 sequence reads: CASSQGTGDYEQYF. The DNA for the CDR3 is TGTGCCAGCAGCCAAGGGACAGGGGACTACGAGCAGTACTTC.

The gene calls are TRBV5-6 and TRBJ2-2, with 7 bases fitting TRBD1. CDR1 SGHDT and CDR2 YYEEEE come from the germline V gene. This CDR3 region has 15 residues. Trimming took 4 bases from V and 0 from J; bases not matched to a gene: 3. CDR3 DNA sequence: TGTGCCAGCAGCCGACAGGGTGCGAACACCGGGGAGCTGTTTTTT. The encoded protein is CASSRQGANTGELFF. The variable domain in full, completed from reference TRBV5-6 and TRBJ2-2, reads DAGVTQSPTHLIKTRGQQVTLRCSPKSGHDTVSWYQQALGQGPQFIFQYYEEEERQRGNFPDRFSGHQFPNYSSELNVNALLLGDSALYLCASSRQGANTGELFFGEGSRLTVL.

The V call is TRBV30, the J call TRBJ1-2, with 7 bases fitting TRBD1. V lost 1 base to trimming and J lost 0 bases; unmatched junction nucleotides: 14. Germline CDR1 GTSNPN, CDR2 SVGIG (reference sequence). There are 18 residues in the CDR3. The DNA of the CDR3 is TGTGCCTGGAGTGAGTCGGTAAAACAGGGGCGAGCTAACTATGGCTACACCTTC. It translates to CAWSESVKQGRANYGYTF. Drawing the rest from reference TRBV30 and TRBJ1-2, the complete variable domain is SQTIHQWPATLVQPVGSPLSLECTVEGTSNPNLYWYRQAAGRGLQLLFYSVGIGQISSEVPQNLSASRPQDRQFILSSKKLLLSDSGFYLCAWSESVKQGRANYGYTFGSGTRLTVV.

The chain has TRBV6-1 and TRBJ1-3; D is undetermined. This CDR3 has 12 residues. In germline, CDR1 is MNHNS, CDR2 SASEGT. The ends were cut back, 4 bases at V and 3 bases at J, with 4 bases in the middle. DNA for the CDR3: TGTGCCAGCAGTGTATTTGGAAACACCATATATTTT. Protein product: CASSVFGNTIYF.